This TCR beta chain was recorded in a study of blood T cells in healthy people across ages (dated by TCRdb to between 2014 and 2017). With regard to the full study: Template switching captured roughly one uniquely barcoded TCR beta cDNA molecule per two T cells in model experiments. Age-related changes in TCR beta repertoire diversity were measured in the study by deep sequencing normalized with unique cDNA molecular identifiers. The donors were divided into four age groups: young (average around 17 years), middle-aged (under 40), aged (about 62) and long-lived (about 80). To avoid experimental bias, donors of different ages were spread randomly across the sequencing lanes. Two additional independent replicas of 1 million unique cDNA reads from the same blood draw were analyzed for two donors (one aged 18 to 29 and one aged 80 or older). General study outcomes and caveats: As age increased, observed TCR beta diversity per million T cells dropped in a roughly linear way, and a significant reduction was already evident by age 40. Donor CMV infection status was unknown, potentially confounding age-related changes in expanded clonotypes. The long-lived group showed more naive CD4+ T cells, fewer expanded clones and increased TCR diversity than the aged group, suggesting age selection. Because profiling used bulk unsorted PBMCs, naive and antigen-experienced compartments could not be compared conclusively. There was a strong correlation between observed TCR beta diversity and the percentage of naive T cells measured by flow cytometry. Estimates of total diversity based on one million sequenced T cells were regarded as lower bounds and as underestimates.

From the cysteine through the phenylalanine, the CDR3 covers 12 amino acids. Only CDR3 DNA is held: 36 bases, read in frame from base 1. In the germline V gene (reference sequence), CDR1 corresponds to DFQATT and CDR2 to SNEGSKA. The method behind the library was 5' RACE. These reads were obtained on an Illumina HiSeq 2500. A second PCR of about 7 to 12 cycles was run with a J-beta primer mix and a sample-barcoded 5' primer. Each TCR beta cDNA molecule received a unique molecular identifier from a template-switch 5' adaptor carrying 12 random nucleotides. Each sample yielded at least 3 million CDR3-containing paired-end reads. First-strand cDNA was synthesized from all RNA with the Mint cDNA synthesis kit, primed by a TRBC-specific oligonucleotide. Following uracil-DNA glycosylase treatment, a first 18-cycle PCR with universal primers M1SS and BC2_uni_R was performed on all cDNA. Turning to the authors' computational methods: Each sample was normalized by randomly selecting 1 million high-quality reads, each carrying a distinct molecular identifier. Reads sharing molecular identifiers were discarded rather than binned into consensus sequences. MiTCR, with a Q25 quality threshold and the strictest error-elimination algorithm, was used for CDR3 identification, clonotype clustering and error correction. A nonparametric unseen species model with Euler transformation was used to estimate a lower bound on total TCR beta diversity. TCRdb trimmed public reads at Q25 via fastp, called clones via MiXCR and kept in-frame beta chains. Under each unique CDR3 protein, matching rows form one entry showing the most common genes and DNA. TCRdb, not the authors, supplied the V and J calls. The sample table shows approximately 1.5 million distinct CDR3 sequences, and roughly 43% are seen once. The leading ten clones occupy about 4% of the sample.

Concerning this clonotype itself: Its antigen specificity is not known. Base quality data are lacking; no much larger clone is found one base away.

Donors were under 40 systemically healthy Caucasian individuals from Russia aged roughly 6 to 100 years. Each donor gave ten milliliters of peripheral blood, collected into EDTA-treated Vacutainer tubes. Ficoll-Paque density-gradient centrifugation was used to isolate PBMCs, with at least 6.5 million per sample. Total RNA, at least 5 micrograms per sample, was extracted from PBMCs with Trizol reagent. For every donor, an aliquot of PBMCs went through flow cytometry to measure the percentages of naive CD45RAhigh/CD27high T cells. The V and J segments used are TRBV20-1 and TRBJ2-5, with no D gene named confidently. Near its end, the DNA agrees better with TRBJ2-7, so the J call may be wrong. This TCR came from a woman in her late teens or twenties in good health. Sequencing used blood. The bases read TGCAGTGCTAGCCCATTGGATCGCGAGCAGTACTTC. This translates into CSASPLDREQYF.